These 19 T cell receptor beta chains came from one sample sequenced in a study of T cells of healthy individuals. TCRdb itself ran the 5' RACE reads through MiXCR, one entry per CDR3 protein. This table holds around 100,000 distinct CDR3 sequences, 17% found once. These receptors were obtained from a human donor in good health.

This clonotype was observed a handful of times. The CDR3 sequence: CASSIGGFYEQYF. In DNA, the CDR3 is TGTGCCAGTAGTATAGGGGGGTTCTACGAGCAGTACTTC. This chain links TRBV19 with TRBJ2-7; D is possibly TRBD1 or TRBD2 (5 bases each). CDR3 length equals 13 residues. Germline CDR1 reads LNHDA; CDR2 reads SQIVND (reference sequence). The germline V and J ends were trimmed by 1 base and 3 bases, with 7 bases remaining between them.

This clonotype was observed a few times. This chain links TRBV14 with TRBJ2-7; TRBD1 aligns across 10 bases. The CDR3 length is 15 residues. V was clipped by 1 base and J by 3 bases; unmatched bases: 3. Per germline, CDR1 SGHDN and CDR2 FVKESK. CDR3 sequence (DNA): TGTGCCAGCAGCCAAGCGACAGGGGGCTACTACGAGCAGTACTTC. Its translation is CASSQATGGYYEQYF.

This clonotype was observed at least ten times. The chain is built from TRBV29-1 and TRBJ2-5, with 8 bases that match TRBD1. This CDR3 has 13 residues. Germline loops: CDR1 SQVTM, CDR2 ANQGSEA. The V segment lost 7 bases and the J segment 1 base; nucleotides outside the gene matches: 5. CDR3 coding DNA: TGCAGCGCCGACAGGGGATTCCAAGAGACCCAGTACTTC. Encoded protein: CSADRGFQETQYF.

The chain recombines TRBV15 with TRBJ2-2; 7 bases map to TRBD1. V lost 3 bases to trimming and J lost 4 bases; unmatched junction nucleotides: 11. CDR1 and CDR2 (germline): LNHNV, YYDKDF (reference sequence). The CDR3 has 17 amino acids. DNA for the CDR3: TGTGCCACCAGCAGGCCCGGGACAGTGGCGTCCACCGGGGAGCTGTTTTTT. Translating it yields CATSRPGTVASTGELFF.

This clonotype was observed at least ten times. The V and J genes are TRBV14 and TRBJ1-2; D uncertain. Trimming removed 0 bases from V and 8 bases from J, with 19 bases in between. The CDR3 sequence is 16 residues long. CDR1 is SGHDN and CDR2 is FVKESK in the germline V gene. The CDR3 DNA reads as TGTGCCAGCAGCCAAGATCTGCAGGCCCGTCCCGGAGGCTACACCTTC. Amino acid sequence: CASSQDLQARPGGYTF.

The J gene is TRBJ2-5, the V gene TRBV20-1, with TRBD2 matching over 7 bases. CDR1 is DFQATT and CDR2 is SNEGSKA in the germline V gene (reference sequence). The CDR3 spans 13 residues. Trimming took 7 bases from V and 1 from J; bases not matched to a gene: 6. The CDR3 DNA follows: TGCAGTGGAGTGGGAGGGGTCCAAGAGACCCAGTACTTC. Translation: CSGVGGVQETQYF.

This clonotype has more than one count but fewer than ten. V is TRBV28 and J is TRBJ2-3; 13 nucleotides align to TRBD2. Per germline, CDR1 MDHEN and CDR2 SYDVKM. The CDR3 is made up of 15 amino acids. V was clipped by 5 bases and J by 7 bases; unmatched bases: 6. As DNA, the CDR3 is TGTGCCAGCAGTCAATGGGGACTAGCGGGAAATACGCAGTATTTT. Protein: CASSQWGLAGNTQYF.

This clonotype has more than one count but fewer than ten. The chain carries TRBV28 and TRBJ2-3, with D perhaps given as TRBD1 or TRBD2 (5 bases each). The V end lost 5 bases, the J end lost 12 bases, and 15 bases lay between the germline ends. CDR1 is MDHEN and CDR2 is SYDVKM in the germline V gene. This CDR3 has 12 residues. The CDR3 protein is CASSLGSGTQYF. CDR3 DNA: TGTGCCAGCAGTCTCGGCTCCGGGACCCAGTATTTT.

This clonotype has ten or more counts. CDR3 sequence (DNA): TGCGCCAGCAGCCGAAGCCACTCCACCTACAATGAGCAGTTCTTC. Its protein is CASSRSHSTYNEQFF. This chain links TRBV4-3 with TRBJ2-1; no clear D. The CDR3 is 15 amino acids. Germline values: CDR1 LGHNA, CDR2 YSLEER. Between the trimmed V and J ends, which lost 4 bases and 2 bases, there was a span of 12 bases.

The rearrangement joins TRBV2 to TRBJ2-5, with 9 bases aligning to TRBD1. Germline-derived CDR1 and CDR2 are SNHLY and FYNNEI. CDR3 length: 13 residues. Trimming removed 7 bases from V and 1 base from J; junction bases left unmatched: 1. CDR3 amino acids: CASTGQGQETQYF. DNA of the CDR3: TGTGCCAGCACGGGACAGGGCCAAGAGACCCAGTACTTC.

The chain has TRBV6-1 and TRBJ1-5, with D unresolved. Per germline, CDR1 MNHNS and CDR2 SASEGT. The V end lost 1 base, the J end lost 10 bases, and 11 bases lay between the germline ends. The CDR3 loop spans 13 amino acids. CDR3 in amino acids: CASSEGEIIPQHF. As DNA, the CDR3 is TGTGCCAGCAGTGAAGGAGAGATCATTCCCCAGCATTTT.

The J gene is TRBJ1-2, the V gene TRBV11-2; D not resolved. There are 17 residues in the CDR3. Germline V gives CDR1 SGHAT, CDR2 FQNNGV. The V end lost 1 base, the J end lost 7 bases, and 22 bases lay between the germline ends. CDR3 coding DNA: TGTGCCAGCAGCTTAGCTCACCGGGAAAGATACCTATCTGGCTACACCTTC. Protein sequence: CASSLAHRERYLSGYTF.

The chain links TRBV7-8 to TRBJ1-6; D is undetermined. CDR1 and CDR2 (germline): SGHVS, FQNEAQ. V was clipped by 5 bases and J by 8 bases, with 16 bases between them. The CDR3 sequence is 15 residues long. The CDR3 DNA reads TGTGCCAGCAGCGCAGACAAGGCGGAGTATTCACCCCTCCACTTT. Its translation: CASSADKAEYSPLHF.

This clonotype showed up many times. This sequence joins TRBV6-2 or TRBV6-3 and TRBJ1-5; no clear D. CDR1 MNHEY and CDR2 SVGEGT come from the germline V gene. Between the trimmed V and J ends, which lost 6 bases and 9 bases, there was a span of 15 bases. This CDR3 spans 13 amino acids. CDR3 DNA: TGTGCCAGCAGCCAGGACTCTTTTCGGCCCCAGCATTTT. It translates to CASSQDSFRPQHF.

In this sample, this clonotype turned up many times. The V gene is TRBV29-1, the J gene TRBJ2-1, with 10 bases lining up with TRBD2. CDR3 length equals 15 residues. Germline V gene lookup returns CDR1 SQVTM and CDR2 ANQGSEA. Germline trimming cut 7 bases from V and 0 bases from J; bases unmatched to any gene: 6. The CDR3 here is CSGLAGTSSYNEQFF. CDR3 nucleotide sequence: TGCAGCGGACTAGCGGGCACGAGCTCCTACAATGAGCAGTTCTTC.

This clonotype was found many times. The chain couples TRBV9 to TRBJ1-1; D remains ambiguous. Germline values: CDR1 SGDLS, CDR2 YYNGEE. The CDR3 is 13 residues long. Trimming took 3 bases from V and 4 from J, leaving 10 bases between them. The CDR3 sequence: CASSGYKGTEAFF. The CDR3 DNA follows: TGTGCCAGCAGCGGATATAAGGGCACTGAAGCTTTCTTT.

This rearrangement joins TRBV11-2 to TRBJ2-4; D is undetermined. This CDR3 has 13 residues. The V end lost 6 bases, the J end lost 0 bases, and 6 bases lay between the germline ends. The germline CDR1 and CDR2 sequences are SGHAT and FQNNGV. The DNA of the CDR3 is TGTGCCAGCAGAGGATTAGCCAAAAACATTCAGTACTTC. This gives the protein CASRGLAKNIQYF. The complete variable domain, with remaining parts taken from reference TRBV11-2 and TRBJ2-4, reads EAGVAQSPRYKIIEKRQSVAFWCNPISGHATLYWYQQILGQGPKLLIQFQNNGVVDDSQLPKDRFSAERLKGVDSTLKIQPAKLEDSAVYLCASRGLAKNIQYFGAGTRLSVL.

The chain has TRBV12-3 or TRBV12-4 and TRBJ2-1; maybe TRBD1 (6 bases). The CDR3 runs 15 residues. Trimming took 5 bases from V and 5 from J, leaving 16 bases between them. The DNA for the CDR3 is TGTGCCAGCAGTCCACTGGGGGACACCCACAATGAGCAGTTCTTC. Translating gives CASSPLGDTHNEQFF.

This clonotype was seen only a few times. The chain couples TRBV18 to TRBJ1-6; 9 bases map to TRBD1. V shed 0 bases and J 7 bases; nucleotides not matched to a gene: 7. CDR3 length: 17 amino acids. The germline gives CDR1 KGHSH, CDR2 LQKENI. This chain's CDR3 is CASSPPSGDRANSPLHF. Here the CDR3 DNA reads TGTGCCAGCTCACCACCGAGCGGGGACAGGGCAAATTCACCCCTCCACTTT.